The T cell receptor beta chain under discussion was sequenced for a study of T cells after yellow fever vaccination. This clonotype was detected many times. The antigen remains undetermined. TCR cDNA was made by 5'RACE template switching, adding a universal primer site and UMIs. TCRdb used MiXCR to reprocess the 5' RACE reads, holding one entry per CDR3 protein. Of about 240,000 distinct CDR3 sequences listed, less than 9% are singletons. Looked up from germline, CDR1 is DFQATT and CDR2 is SNEGSKA (reference sequence). This CDR3 has 14 residues. The germline V and J ends were trimmed by 6 bases and 5 bases, with 19 bases remaining between them. Study-wide findings and caveats: A faster peak, day 5 versus 15, was reached by the weaker secondary response.

The sequence was collected from a man aged 25-45 years who received the YFV17D yellow fever vaccine. The sample was CD4+ T cells sorted from PBMCs, taken 15 days after the yellow fever booster vaccination. The chain combines TRBV20-1 with TRBJ2-5; maybe TRBD2 (6 bases). The CDR3 loop is CSAAASAKGETQYF. The CDR3 DNA reads as TGCAGTGCGGCCGCTAGCGCGAAGGGGGAGACCCAGTACTTC.